What follows are 7 T cell receptor beta chains derived from one specimen sequenced in a study of OX40 agonist ivuxolimab in advanced cancers. TCRdb's copy holds only in-frame clones and misses some; the assay was immunoSEQ multiplex PCR. The sample carries roughly 35,000 clones, 70% to 85% recorded once. The sample was CD4+ or CD8+ T cells sorted from blood, taken in a trial of the OX40 agonist ivuxolimab. All receptors derive from an adult with an advanced solid tumor such as melanoma, head and neck, liver or kidney cancer.

The rearrangement uses TRBV5-4 and TRBJ1-2, with D possibly TRBD1 on 5 matching bases. The germline V and J ends were trimmed by 6 bases and 5 bases, with 14 bases remaining between them. Germline V gene sequence: CDR1 SGHNT, CDR2 YYREEE (reference sequence). The length of the CDR3 is 13 residues. The CDR3 DNA is TGTGCCAGCACCCAGGGAGGAAGGTATGGCTACACCTTC. Amino acid sequence: CASTQGGRYGYTF.

The chain combines TRBV4-1 with TRBJ2-2, with unresolved D. Per germline, CDR1 MGHRA and CDR2 YSYEKL. The CDR3 extends over 18 amino acids. With 0 bases removed from V and 0 bases from J, the gap between germline ends came to 14 bases. CDR3 loop: CASSQDRMGITNTGELFF. In nucleotides, the CDR3 is TGCGCCAGCAGCCAAGATCGAATGGGGATAACGAACACCGGGGAGCTGTTTTTT.

This rearrangement joins TRBV29-1 to TRBJ1-1; D might be TRBD1 (6 bases). The CDR3 covers 14 residues. Trimming took 4 bases from V and 1 from J, leaving 13 bases between them. Looked up from germline, CDR1 is SQVTM and CDR2 is ANQGSEA. CDR3 sequence: CSVVTGHRNTEAFF. In nucleotides, the CDR3 is TGCAGCGTTGTTACGGGACACCGGAACACTGAAGCTTTCTTT.

This chain joins TRBV2 and TRBJ2-7, with 7 positions matching TRBD1. This CDR3 has 16 residues. The trim removed 6 bases at V and 5 bases at J, leaving 16 bases unmatched. Looked up from germline, CDR1 is SNHLY and CDR2 is FYNNEI. CDR3 sequence reads: CASSPGGPRRGDEQYF. Written as DNA, the CDR3 is TGTGCCAGCAGCCCAGGGGGACCTCGTAGGGGAGACGAGCAGTACTTC.

V is TRBV10-2 and J is TRBJ1-5; no definite D call. Trimming took off 7 bases at V and 0 bases at J, with 13 bases between the two ends. This CDR3 contains 15 residues. Germline V lookup: CDR1 WSHSY, CDR2 SAAADI. CDR3 DNA sequence: TGCGCCAGCAACCTGACGGAGGATAGCAATCAGCCCCAGCATTTT. This gives the protein CASNLTEDSNQPQHF.

This clone was seen only once. The V call is TRBV5-1, the J call TRBJ2-5; D is uncertain. Trimming took off 0 bases at V and 0 bases at J, with 6 bases between the two ends. The germline V gene has CDR1 SGHRS and CDR2 YFSETQ. The length of the CDR3 is 14 residues. The DNA for the CDR3 is TGCGCCAGCAGCTTGGGGTCCAACCAAGAGACCCAGTACTTC. It encodes CASSLGSNQETQYF.

This clone appeared a single time. This chain joins TRBV5-4 and TRBJ2-3, with D maybe TRBD2 (6 bases). CDR3 length equals 15 residues. Germline CDR1 reads SGHNT; CDR2 reads YYREEE (reference sequence). V lost 0 bases, J lost 1 base, and 9 bases lay in between. CDR3 sequence reads: CASSLARGGTDTQYF. DNA for the CDR3: TGTGCCAGCAGCTTGGCCCGCGGGGGCACAGATACGCAGTATTTT.